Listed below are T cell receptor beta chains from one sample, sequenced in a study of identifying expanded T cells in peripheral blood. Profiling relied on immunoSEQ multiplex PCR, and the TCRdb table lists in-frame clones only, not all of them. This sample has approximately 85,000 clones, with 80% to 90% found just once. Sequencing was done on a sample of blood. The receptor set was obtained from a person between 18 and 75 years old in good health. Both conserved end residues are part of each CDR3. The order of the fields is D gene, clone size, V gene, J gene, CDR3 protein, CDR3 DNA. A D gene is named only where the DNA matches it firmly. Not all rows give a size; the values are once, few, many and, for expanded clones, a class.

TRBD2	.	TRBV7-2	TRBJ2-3	CASSSIAGVGTDTQYF	TGTGCCAGCAGCTCAATAGCGGGAGTGGGCACAGATACGCAGTATTTT
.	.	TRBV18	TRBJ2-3	CASSPSTDTQYF	TGTGCCAGCTCACCGAGCACAGATACGCAGTATTTT
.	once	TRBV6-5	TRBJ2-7	CASSYSGTGVYEQYF	TGTGCCAGCAGTTACTCGGGGACGGGGGTCTACGAGCAGTACTTC
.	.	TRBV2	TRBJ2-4	CASSEIPGPKNIQYF	TGTGCCAGCAGTGAGATACCCGGGCCCAAAAACATTCAGTACTTC
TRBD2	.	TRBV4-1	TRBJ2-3	CASSQGGSPTDTQYF	TGCGCCAGCAGCCAGGGCGGGAGCCCCACAGATACGCAGTATTTT
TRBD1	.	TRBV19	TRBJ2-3	CASTKRTGNTDTQYF	TGTGCCAGTACTAAAAGGACAGGTAACACAGATACGCAGTATTTT
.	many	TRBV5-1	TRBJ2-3	CASSTGASTDTQYF	TGCGCCAGCAGCACGGGGGCGAGCACAGATACGCAGTATTTT
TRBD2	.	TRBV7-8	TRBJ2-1	CASSLGGSGRVLEYNEQFF	TGTGCCAGCAGCTTAGGAGGTAGCGGGAGGGTCCTCGAGTACAATGAGCAGTTCTTC
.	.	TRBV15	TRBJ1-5	CATSRDRYNQPQHF	TGTGCCACCAGCAGAGACAGATACAATCAGCCCCAGCATTTT
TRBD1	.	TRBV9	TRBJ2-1	CASSSRQGAKNEQFF	TGTGCCAGCAGCTCTCGACAGGGGGCGAAGAATGAGCAGTTCTTC
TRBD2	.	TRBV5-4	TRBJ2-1	CASSGLAGVFTYNEQFF	TGTGCCAGCAGCGGACTAGCGGGAGTATTTACGTACAATGAGCAGTTCTTC
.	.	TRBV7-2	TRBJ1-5	CASRGGDQPQHF	TGTGCCAGCAGGGGGGGGGATCAGCCCCAGCATTTT
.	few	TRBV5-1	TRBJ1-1	CASSRALRDTEAFF	TGCGCCAGCAGCCGGGCGCTAAGGGACACTGAAGCTTTCTTT
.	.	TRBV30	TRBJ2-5	CAWMGGVETQYF	TGTGCCTGGATGGGGGGAGTGGAGACCCAGTACTTC
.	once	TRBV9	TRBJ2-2	CASSPTSNTGELFF	TGTGCCAGCAGCCCAACTAGCAACACCGGGGAGCTGTTTTTT
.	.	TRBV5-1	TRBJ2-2	CASSHRFGNTGELFF	TGCGCCAGCAGCCACCGTTTTGGGAACACCGGGGAGCTGTTTTTT
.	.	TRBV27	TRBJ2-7	CASSLVPSVAYERYF	TGTGCCAGCAGTTTAGTCCCTAGCGTTGCCTACGAGCGGTACTTC
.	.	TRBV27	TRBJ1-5	CASSSGFAANQPQHF	TGTGCCAGCAGCAGTGGGTTTGCGGCCAATCAGCCCCAGCATTTT
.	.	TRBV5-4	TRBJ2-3	CASSPGRELDTQYF	TGTGCCAGCAGCCCCGGTAGAGAACTGGATACGCAGTATTTT
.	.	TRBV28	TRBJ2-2	CASSLGQANTGELFF	TGTGCCAGCAGTCTGGGCCAAGCGAACACCGGGGAGCTGTTTTTT
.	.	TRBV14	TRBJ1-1	CASSQVGGSSEAFF	TGTGCCAGCAGCCAGGTTGGTGGGTCGTCTGAAGCTTTCTTT
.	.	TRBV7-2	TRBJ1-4	CASSQDRSNEKLFF	TGTGCCAGCAGCCAAGACAGGAGCAATGAAAAACTGTTTTTT
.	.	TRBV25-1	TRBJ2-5	CASSEDSETQYF	TGTGCCAGCAGTGAAGATTCGGAGACCCAGTACTTC
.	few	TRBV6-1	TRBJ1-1	CASSEWEAAFF	TGTGCCAGCAGTGAATGGGAGGCAGCTTTCTTT
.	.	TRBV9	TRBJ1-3	CASSVGQGNTIYF	TGTGCCAGCAGCGTAGGGCAGGGTAACACCATATATTTT
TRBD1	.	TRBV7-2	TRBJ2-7	CASSFTGDEQYF	TGTGCCAGCAGCTTCACAGGGGACGAGCAGTACTTC
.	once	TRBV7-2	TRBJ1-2	CASSLADRYGYTF	TGTGCCAGCAGCTTAGCGGACCGCTATGGCTACACCTTC
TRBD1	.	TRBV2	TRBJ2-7	CASTTGVPEQYF	TGTGCCAGCACAACAGGGGTCCCCGAGCAGTACTTC
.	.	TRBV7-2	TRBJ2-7	CASSLAGGRSYEQYF	TGTGCCAGCAGCTTAGCGGGTGGACGCTCCTACGAGCAGTACTTC
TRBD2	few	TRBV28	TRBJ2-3	CASSTSLGLAGETDTQYF	TGTGCCAGCAGTACCTCGCTCGGACTAGCGGGAGAAACAGATACGCAGTATTTT
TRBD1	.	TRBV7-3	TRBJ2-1	CASSKSPDREGEQFF	TGTGCCAGCAGCAAATCCCCTGACAGGGAAGGTGAGCAGTTCTTC
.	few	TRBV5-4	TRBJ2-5	CASSLLGGETQYF	TGTGCCAGCAGCTTATTGGGGGGAGAGACCCAGTACTTC
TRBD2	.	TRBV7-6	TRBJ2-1	CASSLVETSGYNEQFF	TGTGCCAGCAGCTTAGTGGAGACTAGCGGGTATAATGAGCAGTTCTTC
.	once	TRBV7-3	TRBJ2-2	CASSSENTGELFF	TGTGCCAGCAGCTCGGAGAACACCGGGGAGCTGTTTTTT
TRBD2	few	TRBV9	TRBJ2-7	CASSVGGGITYEQYF	TGTGCCAGCAGCGTAGGGGGAGGGATCACCTACGAGCAGTACTTC
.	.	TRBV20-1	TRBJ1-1	CSMDGNTEAFF	TGCAGCATGGACGGCAACACTGAAGCTTTCTTT
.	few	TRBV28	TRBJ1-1	CASSPRSTEAFF	TGTGCCAGCAGTCCCCGGAGCACTGAAGCTTTCTTT
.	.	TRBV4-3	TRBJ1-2	CASSFEGDGNYGYTF	TGCGCCAGCAGCTTCGAGGGGGACGGTAACTATGGCTACACCTTC
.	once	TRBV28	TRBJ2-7	CASRIQGGEQYF	TGTGCCAGCAGGATTCAGGGCGGCGAGCAGTACTTC